This entry describes one T cell receptor (beta chain). This likely came from a read error, as a far larger clone is one base away. Looked up from germline, CDR1 is MNHNS and CDR2 is SASEGT. Trimming removed 5 bases from V and 6 bases from J; junction bases left unmatched: 13. The CDR3 loop spans 16 amino acids. The data were obtained in a study of low-dose radiotherapy and immunotherapy resistance in tumors. Study background: It was 1 Gy per fraction every two weeks that Cohort 2 received, adding up to 13 Gy over 26 weeks. The treatment that patients received was intravenous nivolumab 240 mg every two weeks plus ipilimumab 1 mg/kg every six weeks.

TRAV- and TRBV-specific primers primed first-strand cDNA, covering alpha and beta chains. Using a constant-region primer together with a V-primer adapter, TCRs were subjected to 20 to 25 PCR cycles of amplification. TCRdb independently ran MiXCR on the reads; one entry per CDR3 protein. The sample has around 80,000 distinct CDR3 sequences, 15% to 20% seen once. Time point: after trial treatment. The sample's treatment: LDRT plus nivolumab, ipilimumab, low-dose cyclophosphamide and aspirin (RACIN trial). The source material was PBMCs, sampled after low-dose radiotherapy plus immunotherapy. This chain links TRBV6-1 with TRBJ2-1, with 7 bases that match TRBD1. This sequence originates from a male donor with prostate cancer. The CDR3 sequence: CASSHSGQYSPNEQFF. The CDR3 DNA follows: TGTGCCAGCAGTCACTCGGGACAGTATTCCCCCAATGAGCAGTTCTTC.